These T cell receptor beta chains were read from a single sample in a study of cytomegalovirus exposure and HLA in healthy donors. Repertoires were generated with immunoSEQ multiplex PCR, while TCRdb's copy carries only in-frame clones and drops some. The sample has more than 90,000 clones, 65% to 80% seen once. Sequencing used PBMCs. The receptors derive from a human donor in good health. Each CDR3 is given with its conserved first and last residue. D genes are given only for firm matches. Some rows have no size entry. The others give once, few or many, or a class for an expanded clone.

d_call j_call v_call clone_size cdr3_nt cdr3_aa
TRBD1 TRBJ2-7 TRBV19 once TGTGCCAGTAGCGACAGGGGTAGAACCTACGAGCAGTACTTC CASSDRGRTYEQYF
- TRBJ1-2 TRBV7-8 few TGTGCCAGCAGCCCGTTGACTCAGGGCGGCTACACCTTC CASSPLTQGGYTF
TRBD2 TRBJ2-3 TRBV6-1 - TGTGCCAGCAGTGGCCTAGCGGGGGGCTGGTATTTT CASSGLAGGWYF
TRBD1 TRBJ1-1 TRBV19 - TGTGCCAGTAGTATAAAAGGGGGCCCGAACACTGAAGCTTTCTTT CASSIKGGPNTEAFF
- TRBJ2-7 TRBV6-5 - TGTGCCAGCAGTTACTCTGGCGGAAACTACGAGCAGTACTTC CASSYSGGNYEQYF
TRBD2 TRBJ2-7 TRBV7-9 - TGTGCCAGCAGCCCCCCAGGTGCGGGGGGGCCTAGGGAGCAGTACTTC CASSPPGAGGPREQYF
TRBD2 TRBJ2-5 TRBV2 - TGTGCCAGCAGTGTGACAGCCTCCCGGGAGGCCCAGTACTTC CASSVTASREAQYF
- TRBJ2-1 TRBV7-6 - TGTGCCAGCAGCTTAGTACTTCGCTTCTCGGGCAATGAGCAGTTCTTC CASSLVLRFSGNEQFF
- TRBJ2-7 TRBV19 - TGTGCCAGTAGTATGTCAGAGACATACGAGCAGTACTTC CASSMSETYEQYF
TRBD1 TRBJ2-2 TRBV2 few TGTGCCAGCAGTAAGAGCCCGGGACAGGGAACGAACACCGGGGAGCTGTTTTTT CASSKSPGQGTNTGELFF
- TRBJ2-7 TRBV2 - TGTGCCAGCGGACTGGGACACTCATCCTACGAGCAGTACTTC CASGLGHSSYEQYF
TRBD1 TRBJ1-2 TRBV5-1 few TGCGCCAGCCGGACCGGGACAGGGATTTACTATGGCTACACCTTC CASRTGTGIYYGYTF
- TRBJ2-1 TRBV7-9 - TGTGCCAGCAGCACAGGGTCTGGTTACAATGAGCAGTTCTTC CASSTGSGYNEQFF
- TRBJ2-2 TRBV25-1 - TGTGCCAGCAGCTTCCTCGACACCGGGGAGCTGTTTTTT CASSFLDTGELFF
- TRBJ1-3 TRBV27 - TGTGCCAGCAGTTCGAACAGGATAAGCTCTGGAAACACCATATATTTT CASSSNRISSGNTIYF
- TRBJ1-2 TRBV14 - TGTGCCAGCAGCCAAGATTGGGGGCCAGGGGGCTACACCTTC CASSQDWGPGGYTF
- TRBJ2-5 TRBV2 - TGTGCCAGCAGTGATTTGGCGGGCCAAGAGACCCAGTACTTC CASSDLAGQETQYF
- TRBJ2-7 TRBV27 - TGTGCCAGCAGTCTCCTTGCGGGGGCCGCCTACGAGCAGTACTTC CASSLLAGAAYEQYF
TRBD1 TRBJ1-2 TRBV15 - TGTGCCACCAGCAGAGATTTAAGATCCGGGACAGGGGTGGAGGACTATGGCTACACCTTC CATSRDLRSGTGVEDYGYTF
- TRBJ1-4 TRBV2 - TGTGCCAGCAGTGTCGGGGGGAACGAAAAACTGTTTTTT CASSVGGNEKLFF
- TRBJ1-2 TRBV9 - TGTGCCAGCAGCATACGGGAGGGAGAGGGCTACACCTTC CASSIREGEGYTF
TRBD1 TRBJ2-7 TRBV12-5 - TGTGCTAGTGGAGGGGACAGAGCCTACGAGCAGTACTTC CASGGDRAYEQYF
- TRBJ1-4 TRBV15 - TGTGCCACCAGCAGAGAAATGGGTCTAGCTAATGAAAAACTGTTTTTT CATSREMGLANEKLFF
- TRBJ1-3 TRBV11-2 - TGTGCCAGCAGCTTCATTGGAAACACCATATATTTT CASSFIGNTIYF